The present T cell receptor (beta chain) was sequenced within a study of shared clonotypes between healthy human individuals. CDR3 size: 14 residues. V dropped 2 bases and J dropped 4 bases, with 12 bases sitting between them. The germline V gene has CDR1 SGHTA and CDR2 FQGTGA. The sample holds one count of this clone. Clones were sequenced by immunoSEQ multiplex PCR, and TCRdb holds only the in-frame ones, with some missing. Altogether 2 million to 2.5 million clones are present, approximately 95% being singletons, with the ten largest covering about 0.37%. The rearrangement links TRBV7-3 to TRBJ2-7, with unresolved D. The TCR comes from a young man in good health. Some clones in this sample may be carry-over from other donors' samples. The sample taken for sequencing was naive CD4+ T cells from PBMCs. The sample's subset: CD45RA+ positively selected. The CDR3 coding sequence is TGTGCCAGCAGCTTAGGGCTAGACTGGTACGAGCAGTACTTC. Protein: CASSLGLDWYEQYF.